This entry lists 9 T cell receptor beta chains sequenced from one sample in a study of shared clonotypes between healthy human individuals. The table came from immunoSEQ multiplex PCR; TCRdb's copy has only in-frame clones and leaves some out. The table includes over 2 million clones, about nine tenths detected once. Sequencing was done on a sample of naive CD4+ T cells from PBMCs. Specified subset: CD45RA+ positively selected. These receptors were obtained from a man in his late teens or twenties in good health. Some clones in this sample may be carry-over from other donors' samples.

This chain links TRBV4-3 with TRBJ1-2; D gene uncertain. Germline V lookup: CDR1 LGHNA, CDR2 YSLEER. The CDR3 covers 16 residues. V lost 0 bases to trimming and J lost 2 bases, with 13 bases between them. DNA of the CDR3: TGCGCCAGCAGCCAAGAGCTGGAAATCAGCAACTATGGCTACACCTTC. Amino acid sequence: CASSQELEISNYGYTF.

As for this clone: The sample holds other DNA sequences that translate to the same CDR3. The rearrangement links TRBV28 to TRBJ1-2; 9 bases are a match to TRBD1. The CDR3 extends over 14 amino acids. Trimming removed 3 bases from V and 4 bases from J; junction bases left unmatched: 3. The germline V gene encodes CDR1 MDHEN and CDR2 SYDVKM. CDR3 loop: CASSLTGGFYGYTF. The CDR3 nucleotides read TGTGCCAGCAGTTTGACAGGGGGGTTCTATGGCTACACCTTC.

The V gene is TRBV6-6, the J gene TRBJ1-6; D not certain. CDR1 MNHNY and CDR2 SVGAGI come from the germline V gene (reference sequence). The CDR3 runs to 12 residues. The V end lost 5 bases, the J end lost 7 bases, and 6 bases lay between the germline ends. The CDR3 DNA reads TGTGCCAGCAGTACGGGGAATTCACCCCTCCACTTT. Protein sequence: CASSTGNSPLHF.

The V gene is TRBV7-6, the J gene TRBJ2-7; D perhaps matches TRBD2 (6 bases). Germline V gives CDR1 SGHVS, CDR2 FNYEAQ. The length of the CDR3 is 13 residues. With 1 base removed from V and 6 bases from J, the gap between germline ends came to 10 bases. The CDR3 DNA sequence: TGTGCCAGCAGCTTAGACTGGAGGGGCGAGCAGTACTTC. Translated: CASSLDWRGEQYF.

The chain recombines TRBV7-3 with TRBJ2-3; 10 bases line up with TRBD2. The ends lost 2 bases at V and 3 bases at J; junction bases unmatched: 5. The CDR3 loop spans 16 amino acids. Germline V gives CDR1 SGHTA, CDR2 FQGTGA. DNA for the CDR3: TGTGCCAGCAGCTTACGGCTAGCGGGAGAAACAGATACGCAGTATTTT. This encodes CASSLRLAGETDTQYF.

The rearrangement links TRBV6-5 to TRBJ2-5, with D perhaps TRBD2 (6 bases). The V gene lost 2 bases and the J gene lost 3 bases, with 13 bases spanning the gap. CDR3 length: 15 amino acids. CDR1 and CDR2 from the germline V gene are MNHEY and SVGAGI. The CDR3 here is CASSYGGASKETQYF. Here the CDR3 DNA reads TGTGCCAGCAGTTACGGAGGGGCCTCGAAAGAGACCCAGTACTTC.

This rearrangement joins TRBV5-1 to TRBJ2-6, with D maybe TRBD1 (7 bases). The V end lost 3 bases, the J end lost 0 bases, and 16 bases lay between the germline ends. CDR1 and CDR2 from the germline V gene are SGHRS and YFSETQ. The CDR3 is made up of 18 amino acids. The CDR3, as DNA: TGCGCCAGCAGCTACAGGGGACTCGGAAGCTCTGGGGCCAACGTCCTGACTTTC. Its protein is CASSYRGLGSSGANVLTF.

The chain has TRBV4-1 and TRBJ1-4; maybe TRBD1 (6 bases). CDR1 and CDR2 (germline): MGHRA, YSYEKL. The CDR3 totals 16 residues. V gave up 4 bases and J gave up 4 bases, with 16 bases separating them. CDR3 in DNA: TGCGCCAGCAGCCTAAAAGGGGGAAAATATAATGAAAAACTGTTTTTT. Amino acids: CASSLKGGKYNEKLFF.

This clone has only a few counts. The chain has TRBV28 and TRBJ1-4, with 10 bases identical to TRBD1. The CDR3 is 15 amino acids. V lost 5 bases, J lost 7 bases, and 7 bases stayed unmatched. CDR1 is MDHEN, CDR2 SYDVKM, per germline. CDR3 sequence (DNA): TGTGCCAGCAGTGTTCCGGGACAGGGGATTGAAAAACTGTTTTTT. It encodes CASSVPGQGIEKLFF. The variable domain in full, completed from reference TRBV28 and TRBJ1-4, reads DVKVTQSSRYLVKRTGEKVFLECVQDMDHENMFWYRQDPGLGLRLIYFSYDVKMKEKGDIPEGYSVSREKKERFSLILESASTNQTSMYLCASSVPGQGIEKLFFGSGTQLSVL.